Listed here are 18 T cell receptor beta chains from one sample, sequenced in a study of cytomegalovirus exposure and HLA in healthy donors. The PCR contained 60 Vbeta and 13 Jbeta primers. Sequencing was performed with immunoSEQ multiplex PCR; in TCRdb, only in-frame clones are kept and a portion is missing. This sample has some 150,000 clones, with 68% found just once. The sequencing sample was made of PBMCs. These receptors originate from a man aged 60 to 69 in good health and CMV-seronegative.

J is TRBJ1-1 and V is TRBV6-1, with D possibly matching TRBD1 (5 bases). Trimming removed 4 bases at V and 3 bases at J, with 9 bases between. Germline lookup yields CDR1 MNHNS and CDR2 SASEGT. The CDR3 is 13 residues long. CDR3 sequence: CASSGPGHTEAFF. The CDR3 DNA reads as TGTGCCAGCAGTGGTCCAGGGCACACTGAAGCTTTCTTT.

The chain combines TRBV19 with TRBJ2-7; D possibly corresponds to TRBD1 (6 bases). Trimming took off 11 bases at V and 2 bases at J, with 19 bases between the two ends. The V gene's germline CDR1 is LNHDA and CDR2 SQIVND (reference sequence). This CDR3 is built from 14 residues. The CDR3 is CASSVVRGAYEQYF. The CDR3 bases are TGTGCCTCCTCGGTCGTCAGGGGAGCCTACGAGCAGTACTTC.

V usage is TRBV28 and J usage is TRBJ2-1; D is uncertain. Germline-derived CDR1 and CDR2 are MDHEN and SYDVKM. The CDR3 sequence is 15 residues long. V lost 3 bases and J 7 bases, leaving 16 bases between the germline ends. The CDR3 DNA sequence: TGTGCCAGCAGTTTCAGAGGCCAGCGACGAAATGAGCAGTTCTTC. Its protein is CASSFRGQRRNEQFF.

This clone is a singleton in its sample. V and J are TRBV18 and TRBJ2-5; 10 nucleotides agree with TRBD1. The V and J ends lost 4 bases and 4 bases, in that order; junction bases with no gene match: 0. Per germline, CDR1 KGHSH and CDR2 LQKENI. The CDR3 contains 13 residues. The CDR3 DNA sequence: TGTGCCAGCTCACGGGACAGGGGAGAGACCCAGTACTTC. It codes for CASSRDRGETQYF.

CDR3 residues: CASSWGEGVYEQYF. Written as DNA, the CDR3 is TGTGCCAGCAGCTGGGGGGAGGGAGTCTACGAGCAGTACTTC. The rearrangement uses TRBV13 and TRBJ2-7; 7 bases are a match to TRBD2. V shed 4 bases and J 3 bases; nucleotides not matched to a gene: 6. Germline V gene data show CDR1 as PRHDT and CDR2 as FYEKMQ (reference sequence). CDR3 size: 14 residues.

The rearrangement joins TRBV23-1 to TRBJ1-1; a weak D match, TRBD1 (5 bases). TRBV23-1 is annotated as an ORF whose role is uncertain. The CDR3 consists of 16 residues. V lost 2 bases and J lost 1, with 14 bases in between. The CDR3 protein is CASSQPRRRGNTEAFF. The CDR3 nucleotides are TGCGCCAGCAGTCAACCCCGCCGGAGGGGGAACACTGAAGCTTTCTTT.

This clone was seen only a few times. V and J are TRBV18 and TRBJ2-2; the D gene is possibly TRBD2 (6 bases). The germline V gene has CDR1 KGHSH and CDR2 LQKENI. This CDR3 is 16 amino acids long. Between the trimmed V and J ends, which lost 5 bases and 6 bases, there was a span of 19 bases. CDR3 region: CASSSLAGNRAGELFF. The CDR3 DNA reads TGTGCCAGCTCATCCCTCGCGGGAAATCGGGCCGGGGAGCTGTTTTTT.

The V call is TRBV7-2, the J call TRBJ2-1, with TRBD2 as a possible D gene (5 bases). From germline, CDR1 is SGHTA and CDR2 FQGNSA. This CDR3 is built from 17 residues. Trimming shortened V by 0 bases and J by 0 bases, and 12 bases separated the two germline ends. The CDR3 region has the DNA TGTGCCAGCAGCTTAGCATTGGGCGGGTACTCCTACAATGAGCAGTTCTTC. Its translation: CASSLALGGYSYNEQFF.

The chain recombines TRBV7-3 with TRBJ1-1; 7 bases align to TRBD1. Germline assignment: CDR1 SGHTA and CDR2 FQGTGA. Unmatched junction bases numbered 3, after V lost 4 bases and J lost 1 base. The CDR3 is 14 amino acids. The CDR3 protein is CASSWGQPNTEAFF. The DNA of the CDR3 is TGTGCCAGCAGCTGGGGACAGCCGAACACTGAAGCTTTCTTT.

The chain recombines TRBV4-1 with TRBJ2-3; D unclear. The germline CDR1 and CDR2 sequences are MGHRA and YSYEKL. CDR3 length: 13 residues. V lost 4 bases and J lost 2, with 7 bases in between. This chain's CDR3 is CASSPPSTDTQYF. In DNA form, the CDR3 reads TGCGCCAGCAGCCCCCCCTCCACAGATACGCAGTATTTT.

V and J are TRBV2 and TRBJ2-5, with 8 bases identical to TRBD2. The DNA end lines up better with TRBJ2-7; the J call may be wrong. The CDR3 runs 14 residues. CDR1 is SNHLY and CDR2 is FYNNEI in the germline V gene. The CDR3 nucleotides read TGTGCCAGCAGTTTATACACTAGCGGCGACGAGCAGTACTTC. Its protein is CASSLYTSGDEQYF.

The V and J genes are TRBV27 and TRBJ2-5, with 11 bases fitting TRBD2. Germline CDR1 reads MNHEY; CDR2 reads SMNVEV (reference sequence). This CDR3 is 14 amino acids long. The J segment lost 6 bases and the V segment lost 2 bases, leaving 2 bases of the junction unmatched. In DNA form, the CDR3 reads TGTGCCAGCAGTTTACTAGCGGGAGGAAAGACCCAGTACTTC. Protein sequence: CASSLLAGGKTQYF.

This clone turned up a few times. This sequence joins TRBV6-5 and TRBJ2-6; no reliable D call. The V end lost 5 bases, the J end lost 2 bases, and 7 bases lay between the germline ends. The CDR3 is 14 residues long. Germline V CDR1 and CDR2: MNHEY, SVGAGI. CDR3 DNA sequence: TGTGCCAGCAGTCGAAGCACTGGGGCCAACGTCCTGACTTTC. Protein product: CASSRSTGANVLTF.

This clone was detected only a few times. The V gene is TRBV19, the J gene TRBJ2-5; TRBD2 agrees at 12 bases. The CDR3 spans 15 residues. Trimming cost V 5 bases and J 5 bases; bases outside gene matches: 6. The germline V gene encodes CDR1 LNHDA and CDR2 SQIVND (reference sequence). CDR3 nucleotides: TGTGCCAGTAGTTCTCGACTAGCGGGAGTTGAGACCCAGTACTTC. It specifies CASSSRLAGVETQYF.

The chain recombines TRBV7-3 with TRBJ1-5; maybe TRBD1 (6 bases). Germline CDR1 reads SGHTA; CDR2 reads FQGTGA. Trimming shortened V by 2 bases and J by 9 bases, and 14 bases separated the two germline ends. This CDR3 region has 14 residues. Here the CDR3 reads CASSLPPDRGPQHF. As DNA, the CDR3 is TGTGCCAGCAGCTTACCCCCGGACAGAGGGCCCCAGCATTTT.

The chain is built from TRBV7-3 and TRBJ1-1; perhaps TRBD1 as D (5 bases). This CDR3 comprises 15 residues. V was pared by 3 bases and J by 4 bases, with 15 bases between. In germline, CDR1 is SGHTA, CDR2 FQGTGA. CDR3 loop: CASSLGPTGVTEAFF. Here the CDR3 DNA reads TGTGCCAGCAGCTTGGGACCCACGGGGGTCACTGAAGCTTTCTTT.

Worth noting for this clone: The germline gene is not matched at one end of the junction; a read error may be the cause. The chain's CDR3 is CASSHSRERRF. The CDR3 DNA reads TGTGCCAGCAGTCATTCTAGGGAGCGCAGGTTC. The chain links TRBV28 to TRBJ2-7, with a tentative D call TRBD2 (5 bases). This CDR3 has 11 amino acids. The germline gives CDR1 MDHEN, CDR2 SYDVKM. The whole variable domain, remainder taken from reference TRBV28 and TRBJ2-7, is DVKVTQSSRYLVKRTGEKVFLECVQDMDHENMFWYRQDPGLGLRLIYFSYDVKMKEKGDIPEGYSVSREKKERFSLILESASTNQTSMYLCASSHSRERRFGPGTRLTVT.

CDR3 sequence: CATSYTFGLAVIYEQFF. The CDR3 DNA reads TGTGCCACCAGCTATACTTTCGGACTAGCGGTAATCTATGAGCAGTTCTTC. The rearrangement joins TRBV15 to TRBJ2-1; 10 nucleotides agree with TRBD2. Unmatched junction bases numbered 15, after V lost 5 bases and J lost 8 bases. Germline V gives CDR1 LNHNV, CDR2 YYDKDF (reference sequence). The CDR3 extends over 17 amino acids.